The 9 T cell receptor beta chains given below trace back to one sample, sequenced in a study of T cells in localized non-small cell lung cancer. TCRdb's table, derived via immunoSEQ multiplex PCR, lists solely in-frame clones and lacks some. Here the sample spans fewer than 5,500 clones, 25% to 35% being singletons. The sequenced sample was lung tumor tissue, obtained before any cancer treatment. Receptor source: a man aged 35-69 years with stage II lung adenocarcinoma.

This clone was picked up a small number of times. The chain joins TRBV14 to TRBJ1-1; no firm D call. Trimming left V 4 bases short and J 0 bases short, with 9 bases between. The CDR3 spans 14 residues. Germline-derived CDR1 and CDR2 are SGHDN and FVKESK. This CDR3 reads CASSPGGMNTEAFF. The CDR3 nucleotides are TGTGCCAGCAGCCCTGGTGGGATGAACACTGAAGCTTTCTTT. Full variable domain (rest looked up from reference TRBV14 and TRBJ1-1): EAGVTQFPSHSVIEKGQTVTLRCDPISGHDNLYWYRRVMGKEIKFLLHFVKESKQDESGMPNNRFLAERTGGTYSTLKVQPAELEDSGVYFCASSPGGMNTEAFFGQGTRLTVV.

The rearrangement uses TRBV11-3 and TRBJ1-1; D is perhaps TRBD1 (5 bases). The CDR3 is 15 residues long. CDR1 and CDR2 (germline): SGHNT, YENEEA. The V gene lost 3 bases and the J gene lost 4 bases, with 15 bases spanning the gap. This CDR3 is CASSLRGLGLTEAFF. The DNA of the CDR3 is TGTGCCAGCAGCTTGAGGGGATTGGGGCTCACTGAAGCTTTCTTT.

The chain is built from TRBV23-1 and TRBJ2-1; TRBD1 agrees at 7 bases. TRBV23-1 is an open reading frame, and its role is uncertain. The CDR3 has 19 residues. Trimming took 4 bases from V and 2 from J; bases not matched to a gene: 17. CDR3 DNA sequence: TGCGCCAGCAGTCGAGTGAGGGGACAGAGCGCCAGACCCTACAATGAGCAGTTCTTC. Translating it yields CASSRVRGQSARPYNEQFF.

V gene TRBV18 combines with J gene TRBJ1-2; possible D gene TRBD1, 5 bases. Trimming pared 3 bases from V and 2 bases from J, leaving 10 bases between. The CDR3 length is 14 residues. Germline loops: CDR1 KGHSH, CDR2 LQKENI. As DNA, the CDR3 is TGTGCCAGCTCACCGAGTTGGGGCAACTATGGCTACACCTTC. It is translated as CASSPSWGNYGYTF.

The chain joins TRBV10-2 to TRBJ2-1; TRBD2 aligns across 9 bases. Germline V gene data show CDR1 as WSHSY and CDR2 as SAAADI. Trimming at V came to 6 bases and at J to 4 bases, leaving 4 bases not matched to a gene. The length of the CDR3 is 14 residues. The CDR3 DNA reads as TGCGCCAGCAGAACTAGCGGGCCGTACAATGAGCAGTTCTTC. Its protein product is CASRTSGPYNEQFF.

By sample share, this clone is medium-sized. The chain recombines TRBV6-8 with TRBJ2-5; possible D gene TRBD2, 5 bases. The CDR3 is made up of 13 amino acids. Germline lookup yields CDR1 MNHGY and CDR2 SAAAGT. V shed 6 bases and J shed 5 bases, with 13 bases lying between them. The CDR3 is CASSHGEKETQYF. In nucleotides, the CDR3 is TGTGCCAGCAGCCACGGGGAGAAGGAGACCCAGTACTTC.

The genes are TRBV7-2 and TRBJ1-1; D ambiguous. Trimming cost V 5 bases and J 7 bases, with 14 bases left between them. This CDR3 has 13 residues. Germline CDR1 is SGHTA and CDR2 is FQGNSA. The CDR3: CASSERSGLEAFF. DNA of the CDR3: TGTGCCAGCAGCGAGAGGTCTGGGCTTGAAGCTTTCTTT.

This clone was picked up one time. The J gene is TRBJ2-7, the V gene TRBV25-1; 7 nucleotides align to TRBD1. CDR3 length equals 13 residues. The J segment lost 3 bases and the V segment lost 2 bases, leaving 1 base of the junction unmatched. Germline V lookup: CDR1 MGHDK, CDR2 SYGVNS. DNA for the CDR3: TGTGCCAGCAGTGAAGACAGGGTCTACGAGCAGTACTTC. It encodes CASSEDRVYEQYF.

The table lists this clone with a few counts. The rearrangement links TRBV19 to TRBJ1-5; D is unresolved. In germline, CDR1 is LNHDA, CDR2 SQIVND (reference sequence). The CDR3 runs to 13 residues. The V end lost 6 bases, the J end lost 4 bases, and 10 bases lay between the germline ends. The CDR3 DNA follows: TGTGCCAGTAGCGAGGTTAGAAATCAGCCCCAGCATTTT. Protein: CASSEVRNQPQHF.